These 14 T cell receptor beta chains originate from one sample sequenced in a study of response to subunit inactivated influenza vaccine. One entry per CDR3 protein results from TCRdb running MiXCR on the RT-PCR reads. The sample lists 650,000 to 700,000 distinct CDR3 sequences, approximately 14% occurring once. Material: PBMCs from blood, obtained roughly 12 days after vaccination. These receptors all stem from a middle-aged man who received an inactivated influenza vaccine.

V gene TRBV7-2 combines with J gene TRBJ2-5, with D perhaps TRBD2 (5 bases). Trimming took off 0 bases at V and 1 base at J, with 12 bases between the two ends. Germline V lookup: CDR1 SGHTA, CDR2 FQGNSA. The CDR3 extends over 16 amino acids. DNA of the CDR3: TGTGCCAGCAGCTTAGCCCCCTGGCGGGCCCAAGAGACCCAGTACTTC. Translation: CASSLAPWRAQETQYF.

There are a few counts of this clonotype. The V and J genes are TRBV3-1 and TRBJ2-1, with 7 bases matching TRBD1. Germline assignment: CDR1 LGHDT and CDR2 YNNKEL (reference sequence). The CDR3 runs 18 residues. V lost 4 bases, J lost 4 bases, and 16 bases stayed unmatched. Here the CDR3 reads CASSPTPPTGNLYNEQFF. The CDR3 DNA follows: TGTGCCAGCAGCCCTACACCCCCGACAGGGAACCTTTACAATGAGCAGTTCTTC.

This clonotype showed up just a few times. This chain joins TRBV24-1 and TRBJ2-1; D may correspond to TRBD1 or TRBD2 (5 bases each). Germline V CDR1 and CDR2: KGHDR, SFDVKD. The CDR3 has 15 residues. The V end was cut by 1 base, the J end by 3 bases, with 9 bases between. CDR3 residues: CATSDFGTNYNEQFF. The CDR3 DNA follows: TGTGCCACCAGTGATTTTGGGACCAACTACAATGAGCAGTTCTTC.

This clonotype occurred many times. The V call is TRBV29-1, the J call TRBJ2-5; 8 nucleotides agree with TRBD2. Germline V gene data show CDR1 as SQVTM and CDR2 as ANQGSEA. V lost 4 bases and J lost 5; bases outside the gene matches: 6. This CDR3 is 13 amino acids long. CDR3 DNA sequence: TGCAGCGTTGCGCCGGGAGGGAAGGAGACCCAGTACTTC. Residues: CSVAPGGKETQYF. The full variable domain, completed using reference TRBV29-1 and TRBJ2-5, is SAVISQKPSRDICQRGTSLTIQCQVDSQVTMMFWYRQQPGQSLTLIATANQGSEATYESGFVIDKFPISRPNLTFSTLTVSNMSPEDSSIYLCSVAPGGKETQYFGPGTRLLVL.

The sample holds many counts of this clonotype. CDR3 sequence reads: CASSLAPSSYEQYF. The CDR3 coding sequence is TGTGCCAGCAGCTTAGCGCCTAGCTCATACGAGCAGTACTTC. This sequence joins TRBV7-6 and TRBJ2-7; D may be TRBD2 (5 bases). The length of the CDR3 is 14 residues. Trimming pared 0 bases from V and 4 bases from J, leaving 10 bases between. Germline assignment: CDR1 SGHVS and CDR2 FNYEAQ. The variable domain in full, with the rest retrieved from reference TRBV7-6 and TRBJ2-7, is GAGVSQSPRYKVTKRGQDVALRCDPISGHVSLYWYRQALGQGPEFLTYFNYEAQQDKSGLPNDRFSAERPEGSISTLTIQRTEQRDSAMYRCASSLAPSSYEQYFGPGTRLTVT.

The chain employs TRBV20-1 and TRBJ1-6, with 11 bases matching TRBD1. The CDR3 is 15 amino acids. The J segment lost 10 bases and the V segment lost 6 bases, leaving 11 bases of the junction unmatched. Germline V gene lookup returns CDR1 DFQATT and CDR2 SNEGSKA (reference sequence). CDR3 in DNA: TGCAGTGCGGAGCCCCCGGGACAGGGGGGCTCACCCCTCCACTTT. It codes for CSAEPPGQGGSPLHF.

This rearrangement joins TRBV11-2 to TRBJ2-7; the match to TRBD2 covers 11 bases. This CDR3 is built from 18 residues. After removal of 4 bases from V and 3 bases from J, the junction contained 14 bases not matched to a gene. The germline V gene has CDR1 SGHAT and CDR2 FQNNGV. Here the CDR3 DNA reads TGTGCCAGCAGCTCCTTCCTCAGACTAGCGGGGATCAACTACGAGCAGTACTTC. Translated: CASSSFLRLAGINYEQYF.

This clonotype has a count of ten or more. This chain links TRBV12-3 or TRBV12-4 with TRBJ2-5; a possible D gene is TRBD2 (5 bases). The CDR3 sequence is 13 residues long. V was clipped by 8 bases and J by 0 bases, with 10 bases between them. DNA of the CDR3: TGTGCCAGCGCCCCCGGGGACCAAGAGACCCAGTACTTC. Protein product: CASAPGDQETQYF.

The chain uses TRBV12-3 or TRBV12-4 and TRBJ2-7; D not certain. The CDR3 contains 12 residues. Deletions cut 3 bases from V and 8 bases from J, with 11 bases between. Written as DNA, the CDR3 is TGTGCCAGCAGTTTTCCAGTCGGCCAGCAGTACTTC. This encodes CASSFPVGQQYF.

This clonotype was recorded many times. CDR3 nucleotides: TGTGCCAGCAGTTTTATTGGGGGGTGGGCGAGCAATCAGCCCCAGCATTTT. Amino acids: CASSFIGGWASNQPQHF. The V and J genes are TRBV28 and TRBJ1-5, with D possibly being TRBD1 (5 bases). CDR1 and CDR2 (germline): MDHEN, SYDVKM. V lost 3 bases to trimming and J lost 1 base, with 16 bases between them. The CDR3 is 17 residues long.

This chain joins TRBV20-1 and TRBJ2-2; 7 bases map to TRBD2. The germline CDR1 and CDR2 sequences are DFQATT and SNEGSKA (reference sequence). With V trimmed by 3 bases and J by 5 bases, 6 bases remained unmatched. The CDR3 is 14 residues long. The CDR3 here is CSASIQGGTGELFF. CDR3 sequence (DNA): TGCAGTGCTAGTATTCAGGGAGGGACCGGGGAGCTGTTTTTT.

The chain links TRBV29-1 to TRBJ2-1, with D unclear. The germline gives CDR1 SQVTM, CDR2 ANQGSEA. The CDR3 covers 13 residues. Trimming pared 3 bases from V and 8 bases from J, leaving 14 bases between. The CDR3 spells CSVDKGIGYEQFF. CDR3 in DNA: TGCAGCGTTGACAAGGGTATCGGCTATGAGCAGTTCTTC.

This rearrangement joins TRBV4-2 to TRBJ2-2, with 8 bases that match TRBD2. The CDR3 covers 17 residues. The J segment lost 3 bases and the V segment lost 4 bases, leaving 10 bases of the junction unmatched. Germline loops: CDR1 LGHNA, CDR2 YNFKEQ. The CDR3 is CASSPDSGAGDTGELFF. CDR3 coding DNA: TGTGCCAGCAGCCCTGACTCGGGAGCGGGGGACACCGGGGAGCTGTTTTTT.

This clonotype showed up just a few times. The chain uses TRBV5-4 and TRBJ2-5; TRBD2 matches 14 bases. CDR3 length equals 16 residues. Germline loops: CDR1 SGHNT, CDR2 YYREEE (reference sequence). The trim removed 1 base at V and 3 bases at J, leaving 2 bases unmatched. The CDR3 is CASSLRTSGGKETQYF. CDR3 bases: TGTGCCAGCAGCTTGCGGACTAGCGGGGGGAAAGAGACCCAGTACTTC.